This T cell receptor beta chain is from a study of T cell clonotyping in hematopoietic cell transplantation. Study-wide results and limits: Graft donor and pretransplant recipient Inverse Simpson Index values predicted broader posttransplant TCR diversity. Recipient TCR diversity dropped after transplant; expanded clonotypes rose from day 30 to 180. At the given depth, recipient repertoires were over 97% de novo clonotypes.

A word on this clone: Its antigen is as yet unknown.

CDR1 is SEHNR, CDR2 FQNEAQ, per germline (reference sequence). V lost 5 bases and J 3 bases, leaving 4 bases between the germline ends. This CDR3 is 11 amino acids long. Repertoires were generated with immunoSEQ multiplex PCR, while TCRdb's copy carries only in-frame clones and drops some. This table holds about 36,000 clones, 88% found once. The clonotype originates from a woman aged 40 to 50 in good health. Some clones in this sample may be carry-over from other donors' samples. The genes are TRBV7-9 and TRBJ1-2; D is undetermined. Sequences were obtained from peripheral blood mononuclear cells. Written as DNA, the CDR3 is TGTGCCAGCAGCGCCGACTATGGCTACACCTTC. It codes for CASSADYGYTF.